This T cell receptor beta chain was captured in a study of blood T cell repertoires in COVID-19. Study-wide context: COVID-19 samples collected from the United States, Italy and Spain covered acute and convalescent phases. Sources were T cells, B-cell-depleted T cells, or PBMCs; the material itself was cDNA or gDNA.

This clone was detected a few times. Seattle patients were enrolled during active infection and followed longitudinally. Germline loops: CDR1 MDHEN, CDR2 SYDVKM. CDR3 size: 15 residues. Losses at the gene ends were 8 bases for V and 8 bases for J; bases not matched to a gene: 17. The protocol was immunoSEQ multiplex PCR, while the TCRdb copy is restricted to in-frame clones and leaves out a portion. Of approximately 120,000 clones in the sample, about 74% are singletons; the top ten hold 4.5% to 6%. The TCR comes from a man older than 75 with COVID-19, enrolled during active disease. The rearrangement links TRBV28 to TRBJ1-2; TRBD1 matches 7 bases. Sequenced sample: peripheral blood. CDR3 in amino acids: CASGYRGPKWGGYTF. CDR3 nucleotide sequence: TGTGCCAGCGGCTACAGGGGTCCAAAGTGGGGGGGCTACACCTTC.